Detailed here is one T cell receptor (beta chain). This specimen comes from a study of blood T cell repertoires in COVID-19. Study in general: The study drew acute and convalescent COVID-19 samples from the United States, Italy and Spain. T cells, B-cell-depleted T cells, or PBMCs supplied cDNA or gDNA.

How the authors handled the data: Amplified reference gene primers provided the basis for estimating nucleated cell counts. The table came from immunoSEQ multiplex PCR; TCRdb's copy has only in-frame clones and leaves some out. That table gives V, J and clone size, and the DNA gave D and trimming. The data hold around 120,000 clones, with over 75% observed a single time. Germline CDR1 reads MGHRA; CDR2 reads YSYEKL. The ends lost 2 bases at V and 6 bases at J; junction bases unmatched: 11. This CDR3 is built from 18 residues. J is TRBJ2-1 and V is TRBV4-1, with TRBD2 matching 12 bases. The sequence came from a man aged 35 to 55 with active or convalescent COVID-19. What was sequenced was peripheral blood. CDR3 DNA sequence: TGCGCCAGCAGCCAATCGGGGGCTAGCGGGGGGGCCTTCAATGAGCAGTTCTTC. Encoded protein: CASSQSGASGGAFNEQFF.